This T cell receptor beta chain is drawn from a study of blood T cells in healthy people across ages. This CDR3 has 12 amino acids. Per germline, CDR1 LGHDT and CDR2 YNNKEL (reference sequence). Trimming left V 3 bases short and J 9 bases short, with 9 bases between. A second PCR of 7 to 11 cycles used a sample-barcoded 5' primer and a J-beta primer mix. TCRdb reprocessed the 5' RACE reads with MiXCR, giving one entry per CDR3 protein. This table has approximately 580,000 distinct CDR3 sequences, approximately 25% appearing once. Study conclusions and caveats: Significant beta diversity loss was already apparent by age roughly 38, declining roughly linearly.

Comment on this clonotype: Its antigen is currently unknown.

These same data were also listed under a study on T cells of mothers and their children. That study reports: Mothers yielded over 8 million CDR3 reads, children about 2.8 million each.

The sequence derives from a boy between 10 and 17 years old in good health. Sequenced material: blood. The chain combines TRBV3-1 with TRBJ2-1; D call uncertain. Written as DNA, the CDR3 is TGTGCCAGCAGCCAGCGACGAGGTGAGCAGTTCTTC. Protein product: CASSQRRGEQFF.